This TCR beta chain was retrieved from a study of shared clonotypes between healthy human individuals. This clone occurred once. The test was conducted at deep level. Some clones are missing from TCRdb's copy, which holds only in-frame ones; the method was immunoSEQ multiplex PCR. The top ten clones hold about 0.45% of a sample with approximately 1.5 million clones, 95% to 99% of them seen once. Between the trimmed V and J ends, which lost 4 bases and 7 bases, there was a span of 8 bases. This CDR3 region has 12 residues. Germline loops: CDR1 SGDLS, CDR2 YYNGEE. This TCR came from a man between 25 and 39 years old in good health. The genes are TRBV9 and TRBJ2-2; D is ambiguous. Sequencing was carried out using naive CD4+ T cells sorted from blood. The sample's subset: CD45RA+ positively selected. The CDR3 nucleotides read TGTGCCAGCAGCCGTGGGGACGGGGAGCTGTTTTTT. Translating it yields CASSRGDGELFF.